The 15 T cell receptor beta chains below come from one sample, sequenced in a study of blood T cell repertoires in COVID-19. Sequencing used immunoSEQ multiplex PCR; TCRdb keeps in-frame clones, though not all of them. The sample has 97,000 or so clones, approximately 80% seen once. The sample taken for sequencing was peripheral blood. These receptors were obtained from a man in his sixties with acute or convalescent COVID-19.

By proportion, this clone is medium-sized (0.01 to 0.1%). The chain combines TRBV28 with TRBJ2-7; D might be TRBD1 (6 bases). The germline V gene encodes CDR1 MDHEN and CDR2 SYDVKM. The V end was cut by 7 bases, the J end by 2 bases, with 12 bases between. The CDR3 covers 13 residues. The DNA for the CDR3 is TGTGCCAGCACCCCAGGACAGCCCTACGAGCAGTACTTC. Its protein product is CASTPGQPYEQYF.

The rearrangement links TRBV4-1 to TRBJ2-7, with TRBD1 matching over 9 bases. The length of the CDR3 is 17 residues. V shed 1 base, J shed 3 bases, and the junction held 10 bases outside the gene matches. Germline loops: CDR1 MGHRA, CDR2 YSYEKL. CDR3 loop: CASSQGAAGTGFYEQYF. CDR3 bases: TGCGCCAGCAGCCAAGGGGCCGCGGGGACAGGGTTCTACGAGCAGTACTTC.

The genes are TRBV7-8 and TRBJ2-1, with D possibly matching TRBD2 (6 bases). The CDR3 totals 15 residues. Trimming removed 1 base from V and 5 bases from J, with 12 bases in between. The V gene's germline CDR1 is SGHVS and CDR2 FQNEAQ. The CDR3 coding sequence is TGTGCCAGCAGCTTAGGTGGCGGGATAAACAATGAGCAGTTCTTC. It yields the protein CASSLGGGINNEQFF.

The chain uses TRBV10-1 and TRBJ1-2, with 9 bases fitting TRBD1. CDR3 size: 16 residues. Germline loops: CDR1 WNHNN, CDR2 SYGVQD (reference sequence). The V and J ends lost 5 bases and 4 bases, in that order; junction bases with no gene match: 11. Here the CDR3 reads CASSRTGTGLGYGYTF. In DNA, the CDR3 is TGCGCCAGCAGTCGGACCGGGACAGGGCTTGGCTATGGCTACACCTTC.

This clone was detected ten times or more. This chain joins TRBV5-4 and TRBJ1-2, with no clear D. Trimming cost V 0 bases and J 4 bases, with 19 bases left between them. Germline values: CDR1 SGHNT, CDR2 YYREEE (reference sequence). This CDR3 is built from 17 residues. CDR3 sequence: CASSLGASPWVIYGYTF. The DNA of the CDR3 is TGTGCCAGCAGCTTGGGGGCCTCCCCCTGGGTAATCTATGGCTACACCTTC.

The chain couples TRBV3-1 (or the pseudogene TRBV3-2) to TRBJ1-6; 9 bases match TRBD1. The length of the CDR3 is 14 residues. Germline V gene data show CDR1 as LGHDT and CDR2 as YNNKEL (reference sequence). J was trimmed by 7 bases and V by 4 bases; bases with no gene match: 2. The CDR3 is CASSPGQGNSPLHF. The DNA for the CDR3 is TGTGCCAGCAGCCCGGGACAGGGAAATTCACCCCTCCACTTT.

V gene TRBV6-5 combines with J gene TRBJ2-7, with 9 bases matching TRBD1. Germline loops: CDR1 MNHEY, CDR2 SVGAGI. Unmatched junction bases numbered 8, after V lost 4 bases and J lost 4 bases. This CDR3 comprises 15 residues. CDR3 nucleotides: TGTGCCAGCAGTTTCACTACAGGGGGCGAATACGAGCAGTACTTC. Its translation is CASSFTTGGEYEQYF.

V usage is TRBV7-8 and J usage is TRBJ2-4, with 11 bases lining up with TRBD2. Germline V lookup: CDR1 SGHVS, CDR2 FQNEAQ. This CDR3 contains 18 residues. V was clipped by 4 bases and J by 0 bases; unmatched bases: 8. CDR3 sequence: CASSSPLTSGIAKNIQYF. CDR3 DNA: TGTGCCAGCAGCTCCCCACTGACTAGCGGGATAGCCAAAAACATTCAGTACTTC.

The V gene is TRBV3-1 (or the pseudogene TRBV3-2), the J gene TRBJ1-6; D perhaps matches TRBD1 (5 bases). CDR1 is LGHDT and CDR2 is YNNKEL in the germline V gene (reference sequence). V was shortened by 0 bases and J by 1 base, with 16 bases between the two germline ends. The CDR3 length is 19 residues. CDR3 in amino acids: CASSQDWGGAGSYNSPLHF. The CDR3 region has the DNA TGTGCCAGCAGCCAAGATTGGGGAGGGGCTGGGTCCTATAATTCACCCCTCCACTTT.

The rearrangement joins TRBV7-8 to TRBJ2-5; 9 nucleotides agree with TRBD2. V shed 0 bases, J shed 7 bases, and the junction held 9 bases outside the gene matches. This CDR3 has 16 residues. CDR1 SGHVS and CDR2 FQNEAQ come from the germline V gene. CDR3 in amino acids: CASSLAAGTSIGTQYF. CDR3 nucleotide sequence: TGTGCCAGCAGCTTAGCAGCCGGGACTAGCATTGGGACCCAGTACTTC.

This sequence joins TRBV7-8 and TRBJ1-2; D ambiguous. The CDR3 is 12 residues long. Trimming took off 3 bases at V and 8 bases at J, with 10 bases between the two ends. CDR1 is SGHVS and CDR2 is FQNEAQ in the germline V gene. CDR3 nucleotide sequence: TGTGCCAGCAGCTTGGCGGGTGAAGGCTACACCTTC. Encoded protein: CASSLAGEGYTF.

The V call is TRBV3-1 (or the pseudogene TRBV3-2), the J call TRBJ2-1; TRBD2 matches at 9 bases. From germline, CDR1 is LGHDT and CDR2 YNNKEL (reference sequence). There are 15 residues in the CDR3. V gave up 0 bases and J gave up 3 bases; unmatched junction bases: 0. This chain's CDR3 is CASSQELAGYNEQFF. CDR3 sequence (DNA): TGTGCCAGCAGCCAAGAACTAGCGGGCTACAATGAGCAGTTCTTC.

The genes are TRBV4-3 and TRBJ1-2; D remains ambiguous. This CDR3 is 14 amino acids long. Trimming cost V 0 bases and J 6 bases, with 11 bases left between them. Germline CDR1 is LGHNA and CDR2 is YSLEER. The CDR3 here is CASSQDSTSDGYTF. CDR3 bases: TGCGCCAGCAGCCAAGATAGCACAAGCGATGGCTACACCTTC.

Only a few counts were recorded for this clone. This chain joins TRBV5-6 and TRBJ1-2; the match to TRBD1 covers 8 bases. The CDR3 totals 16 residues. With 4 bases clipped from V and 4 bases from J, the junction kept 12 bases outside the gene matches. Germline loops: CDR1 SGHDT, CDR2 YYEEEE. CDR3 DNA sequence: TGTGCCAGCAGCCGAAACTACAGGGGGGAGGTCTATGGCTACACCTTC. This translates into CASSRNYRGEVYGYTF.

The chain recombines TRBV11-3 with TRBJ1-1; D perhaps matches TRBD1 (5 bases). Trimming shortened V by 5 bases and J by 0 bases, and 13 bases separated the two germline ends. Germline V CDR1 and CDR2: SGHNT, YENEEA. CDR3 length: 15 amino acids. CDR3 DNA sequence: TGTGCCAGCAGCCGGGGGGGGGATATGAACACTGAAGCTTTCTTT. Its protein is CASSRGGDMNTEAFF.